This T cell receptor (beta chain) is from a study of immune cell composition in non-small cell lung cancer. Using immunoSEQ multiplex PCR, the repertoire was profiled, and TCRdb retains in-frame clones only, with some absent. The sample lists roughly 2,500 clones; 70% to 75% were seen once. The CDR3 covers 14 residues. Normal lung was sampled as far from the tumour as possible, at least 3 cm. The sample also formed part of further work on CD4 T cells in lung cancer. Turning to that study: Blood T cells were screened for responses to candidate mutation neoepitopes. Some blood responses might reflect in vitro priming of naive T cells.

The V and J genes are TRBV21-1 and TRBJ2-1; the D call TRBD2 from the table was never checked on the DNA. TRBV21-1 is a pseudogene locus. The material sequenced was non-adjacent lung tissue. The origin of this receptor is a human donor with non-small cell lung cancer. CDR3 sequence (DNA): TGTGCCAGCATCCTGACTAGCGGGTCTAATGAGCAGTTCTTC. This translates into CASILTSGSNEQFF.